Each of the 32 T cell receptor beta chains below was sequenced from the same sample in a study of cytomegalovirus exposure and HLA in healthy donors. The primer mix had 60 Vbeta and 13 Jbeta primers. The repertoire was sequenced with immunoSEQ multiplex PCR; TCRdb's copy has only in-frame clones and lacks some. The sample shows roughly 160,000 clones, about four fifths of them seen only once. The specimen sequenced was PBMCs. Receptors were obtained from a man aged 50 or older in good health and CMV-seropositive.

CDR3 bases: TGTGCCACCAGCAGAGCCCGGGACATATTAGAGACCCAGTACTTC. It specifies CATSRARDILETQYF. The genes are TRBV15 and TRBJ2-5; tentatively, D is TRBD1 (6 bases). The V and J ends lost 1 base and 4 bases respectively, with 13 bases between them. This CDR3 comprises 15 residues. The germline V gene has CDR1 LNHNV and CDR2 YYDKDF (reference sequence).

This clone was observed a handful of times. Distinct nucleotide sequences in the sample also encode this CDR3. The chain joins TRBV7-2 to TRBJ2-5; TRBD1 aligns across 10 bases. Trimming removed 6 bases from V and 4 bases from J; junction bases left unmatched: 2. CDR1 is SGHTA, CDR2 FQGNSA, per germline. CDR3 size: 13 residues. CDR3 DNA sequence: TGTGCCAGCAGTAGGACAGGGGGAGAGACCCAGTACTTC. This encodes CASSRTGGETQYF. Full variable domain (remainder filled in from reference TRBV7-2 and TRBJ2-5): GAGVSQSPSNKVTEKGKDVELRCDPISGHTALYWYRQSLGQGLEFLIYFQGNSAPDKSGLPSDRFSAERTGGSVSTLTIQRTQQEDSAVYLCASSRTGGETQYFGPGTRLLVL.

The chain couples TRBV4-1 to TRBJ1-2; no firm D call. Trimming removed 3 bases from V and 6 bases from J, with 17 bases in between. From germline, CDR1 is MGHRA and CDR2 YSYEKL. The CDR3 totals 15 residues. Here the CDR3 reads CASSHLGLLGNGYTF. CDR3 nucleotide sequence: TGCGCCAGCAGCCACTTAGGACTCCTTGGAAATGGCTACACCTTC.

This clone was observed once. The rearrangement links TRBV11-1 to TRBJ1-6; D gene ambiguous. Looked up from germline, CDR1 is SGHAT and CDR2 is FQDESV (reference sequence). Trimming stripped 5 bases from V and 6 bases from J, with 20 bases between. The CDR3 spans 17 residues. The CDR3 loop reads CASSPAVSRSGNSPLHF. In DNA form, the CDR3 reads TGTGCCAGCAGCCCAGCCGTTAGCCGATCGGGTAATTCACCCCTCCACTTT.

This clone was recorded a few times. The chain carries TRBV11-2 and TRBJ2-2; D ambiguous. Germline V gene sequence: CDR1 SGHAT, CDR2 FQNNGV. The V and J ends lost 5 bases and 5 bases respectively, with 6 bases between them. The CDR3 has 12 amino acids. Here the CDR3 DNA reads TGTGCCAGCAGCCCTGTTACCGGGGAGCTGTTTTTT. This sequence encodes CASSPVTGELFF.

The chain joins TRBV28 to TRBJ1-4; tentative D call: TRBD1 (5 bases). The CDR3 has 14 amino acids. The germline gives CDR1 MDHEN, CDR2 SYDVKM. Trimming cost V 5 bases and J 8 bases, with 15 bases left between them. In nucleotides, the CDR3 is TGTGCCAGCAGTACCGCTCAGGGAGGGGAAAAACTGTTTTTT. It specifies CASSTAQGGEKLFF. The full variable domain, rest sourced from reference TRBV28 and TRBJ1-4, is DVKVTQSSRYLVKRTGEKVFLECVQDMDHENMFWYRQDPGLGLRLIYFSYDVKMKEKGDIPEGYSVSREKKERFSLILESASTNQTSMYLCASSTAQGGEKLFFGSGTQLSVL.

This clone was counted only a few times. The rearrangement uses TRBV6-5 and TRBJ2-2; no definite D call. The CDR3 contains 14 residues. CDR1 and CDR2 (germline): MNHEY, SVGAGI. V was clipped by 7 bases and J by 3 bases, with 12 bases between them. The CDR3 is CASTPEVDTGELFF. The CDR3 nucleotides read TGTGCCAGCACTCCCGAGGTCGACACCGGGGAGCTGTTTTTT.

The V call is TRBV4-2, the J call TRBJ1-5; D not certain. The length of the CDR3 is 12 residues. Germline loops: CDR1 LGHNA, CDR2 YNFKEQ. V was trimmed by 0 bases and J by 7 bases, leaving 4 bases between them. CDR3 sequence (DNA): TGTGCCAGCAGCCAAGATTCGCAGCCCCAGCATTTT. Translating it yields CASSQDSQPQHF.

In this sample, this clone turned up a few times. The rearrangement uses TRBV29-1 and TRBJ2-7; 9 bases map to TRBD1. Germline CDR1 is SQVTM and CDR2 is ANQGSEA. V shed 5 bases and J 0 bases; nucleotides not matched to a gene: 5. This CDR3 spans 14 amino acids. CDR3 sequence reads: CSVRDRESSYEQYF. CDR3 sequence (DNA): TGCAGCGTTAGGGACAGGGAAAGCTCCTACGAGCAGTACTTC.

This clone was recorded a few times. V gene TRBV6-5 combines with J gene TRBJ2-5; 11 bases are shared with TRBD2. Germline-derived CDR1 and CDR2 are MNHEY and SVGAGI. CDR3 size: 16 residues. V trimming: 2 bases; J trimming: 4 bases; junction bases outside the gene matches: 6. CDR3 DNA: TGTGCCAGCAGTTACACCGGTCTAGCGGGGGGAGAGACCCAGTACTTC. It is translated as CASSYTGLAGGETQYF.

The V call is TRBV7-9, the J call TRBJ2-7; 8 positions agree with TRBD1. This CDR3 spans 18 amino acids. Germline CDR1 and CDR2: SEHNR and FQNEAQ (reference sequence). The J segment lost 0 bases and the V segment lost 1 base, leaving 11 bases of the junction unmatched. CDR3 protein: CASSLVSPLDRDSYEQYF. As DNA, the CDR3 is TGTGCCAGCAGCTTAGTTTCCCCATTGGACAGGGACTCCTACGAGCAGTACTTC.

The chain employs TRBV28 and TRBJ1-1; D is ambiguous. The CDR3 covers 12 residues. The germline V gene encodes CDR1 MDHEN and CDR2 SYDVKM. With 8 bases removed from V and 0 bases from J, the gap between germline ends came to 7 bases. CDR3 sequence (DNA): TGTGCCAGCGCTACAGTGAACACTGAAGCTTTCTTT. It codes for CASATVNTEAFF.

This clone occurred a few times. CDR3 in DNA: TGTGCCAGCAGCTCCACCCCTAGGAACACTGAAGCTTTCTTT. Residues: CASSSTPRNTEAFF. The chain uses TRBV7-8 and TRBJ1-1; D gene uncertain. Per the germline V gene, CDR1 is SGHVS and CDR2 is FQNEAQ. Deletions cut 4 bases from V and 1 base from J, with 10 bases between. The CDR3 is 14 amino acids. The complete variable domain, with remaining parts taken from reference TRBV7-8 and TRBJ1-1, reads GAGVSQSPRYKVAKRGQDVALRCDPISGHVSLFWYQQALGQGPEFLTYFQNEAQLDKSGLPSDRFFAERPEGSVSTLKIQRTQQEDSAVYLCASSSTPRNTEAFFGQGTRLTVV.

In DNA, the CDR3 is TGTGCCTGGAGTTACAGGTACGAGCAGTACTTC. As protein: CAWSYRYEQYF. The chain carries TRBV30 and TRBJ2-7, with D possibly TRBD1 on 5 matching bases. Deletions cut 2 bases from V and 4 bases from J, with 6 bases between. The germline CDR1 and CDR2 sequences are GTSNPN and SVGIG (reference sequence). The CDR3 totals 11 residues.

The CDR3 region has the DNA TGCGCCAGCAGCCACCTTTCAACTAATGAAAAACTGTTTTTT. This sequence encodes CASSHLSTNEKLFF. This chain uses TRBV4-1 with TRBJ1-4; D is unclear. The germline V gene has CDR1 MGHRA and CDR2 YSYEKL. The V gene lost 3 bases and the J gene lost 0 bases, with 5 bases spanning the gap. CDR3 length equals 14 residues.

The CDR3 region has the DNA TGTGCCTGGAGCAAAGGACAGGGGGCCACCTATGGCTACACCTTC. Amino acid sequence: CAWSKGQGATYGYTF. The chain carries TRBV30 and TRBJ1-2; 11 nucleotides match TRBD1. CDR3 length: 15 residues. Per the germline V gene, CDR1 is GTSNPN and CDR2 is SVGIG (reference sequence). Unmatched junction bases numbered 7, after V lost 3 bases and J lost 4 bases. Looking up the rest from reference TRBV30 and TRBJ1-2 gives the full variable domain: SQTIHQWPATLVQPVGSPLSLECTVEGTSNPNLYWYRQAAGRGLQLLFYSVGIGQISSEVPQNLSASRPQDRQFILSSKKLLLSDSGFYLCAWSKGQGATYGYTFGSGTRLTVV.

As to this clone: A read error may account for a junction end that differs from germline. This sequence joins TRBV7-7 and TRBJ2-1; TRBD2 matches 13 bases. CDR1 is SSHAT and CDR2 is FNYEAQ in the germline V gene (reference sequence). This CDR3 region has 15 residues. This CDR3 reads CASSSTSGGGNEQFF. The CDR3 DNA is TGTGCTAGCAGCTCTACTAGCGGGGGGGGGAATGAGCAGTTCTTC.

CDR3 in amino acids: CASSEGNWRGITDTQYF. CDR3 coding DNA: TGTGCCAGCAGTGAAGGGAACTGGCGGGGAATCACAGATACGCAGTATTTT. This chain uses TRBV2 with TRBJ2-3; weak D call: TRBD2 (6 bases). There are 17 residues in the CDR3. From germline, CDR1 is SNHLY and CDR2 FYNNEI. V was clipped by 1 base and J by 2 bases, with 16 bases between them.

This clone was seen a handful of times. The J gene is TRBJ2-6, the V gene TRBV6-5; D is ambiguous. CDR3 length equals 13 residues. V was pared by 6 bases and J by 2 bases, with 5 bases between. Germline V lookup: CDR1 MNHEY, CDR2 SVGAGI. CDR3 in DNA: TGTGCCAGCAGCCCGGCTGGGGCCAACGTCCTGACTTTC. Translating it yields CASSPAGANVLTF.

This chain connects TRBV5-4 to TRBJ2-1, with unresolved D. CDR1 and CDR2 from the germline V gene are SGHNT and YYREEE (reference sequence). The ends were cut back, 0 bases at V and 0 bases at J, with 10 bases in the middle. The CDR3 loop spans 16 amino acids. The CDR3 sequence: CASSLAKSSSYNEQFF. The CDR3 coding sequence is TGTGCCAGCAGCTTGGCCAAGTCTAGCTCCTACAATGAGCAGTTCTTC.

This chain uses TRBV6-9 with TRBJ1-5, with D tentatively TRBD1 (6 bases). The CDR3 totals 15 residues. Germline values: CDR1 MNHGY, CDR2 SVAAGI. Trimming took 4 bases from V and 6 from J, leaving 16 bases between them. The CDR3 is CASSFLRGAGQPQHF. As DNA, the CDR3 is TGTGCCAGCAGTTTTCTTCGGGGGGCGGGTCAGCCCCAGCATTTT.

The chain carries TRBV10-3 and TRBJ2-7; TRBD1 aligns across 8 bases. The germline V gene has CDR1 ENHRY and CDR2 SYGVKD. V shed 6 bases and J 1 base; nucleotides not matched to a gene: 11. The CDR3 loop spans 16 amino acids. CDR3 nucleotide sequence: TGTGCCATCAGCCCCTCGGCAAACAGGGGGTCCTACGAGCAGTACTTC. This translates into CAISPSANRGSYEQYF.

CDR3 nucleotide sequence: TGTGCCAGCAGCCAAGAATTAGCGGGTTACGAGCAGTACTTC. It encodes CASSQELAGYEQYF. The rearrangement links TRBV4-2 to TRBJ2-7, with 7 bases matching TRBD2. After removal of 0 bases from V and 4 bases from J, the junction contained 3 bases not matched to a gene. The germline CDR1 and CDR2 sequences are LGHNA and YNFKEQ. This CDR3 is 14 amino acids long.

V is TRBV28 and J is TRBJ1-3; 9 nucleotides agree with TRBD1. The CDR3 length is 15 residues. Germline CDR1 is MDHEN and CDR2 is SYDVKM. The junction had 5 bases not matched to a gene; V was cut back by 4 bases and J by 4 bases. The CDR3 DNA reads TGTGCCAGCAGTTCATCGGGACAGGGAGGAAACACCATATATTTT. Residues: CASSSSGQGGNTIYF. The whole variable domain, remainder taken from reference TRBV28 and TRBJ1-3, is DVKVTQSSRYLVKRTGEKVFLECVQDMDHENMFWYRQDPGLGLRLIYFSYDVKMKEKGDIPEGYSVSREKKERFSLILESASTNQTSMYLCASSSSGQGGNTIYFGEGSWLTVV.

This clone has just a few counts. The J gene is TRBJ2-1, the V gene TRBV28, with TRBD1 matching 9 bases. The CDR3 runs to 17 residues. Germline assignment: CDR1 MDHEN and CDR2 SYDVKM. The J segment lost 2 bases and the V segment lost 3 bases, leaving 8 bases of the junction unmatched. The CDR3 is CASSFRLTGGPYNEQFF. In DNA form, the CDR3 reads TGTGCCAGCAGTTTCCGCCTTACAGGGGGCCCCTACAATGAGCAGTTCTTC.

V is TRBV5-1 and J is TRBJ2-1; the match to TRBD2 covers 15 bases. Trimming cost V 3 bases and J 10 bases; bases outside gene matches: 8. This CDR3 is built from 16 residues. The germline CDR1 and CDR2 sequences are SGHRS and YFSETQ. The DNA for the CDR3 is TGCGCCAGCAGCTCCCGGACTAGCGGGAGGGCCGGGGAGCAGTTCTTC. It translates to CASSSRTSGRAGEQFF.

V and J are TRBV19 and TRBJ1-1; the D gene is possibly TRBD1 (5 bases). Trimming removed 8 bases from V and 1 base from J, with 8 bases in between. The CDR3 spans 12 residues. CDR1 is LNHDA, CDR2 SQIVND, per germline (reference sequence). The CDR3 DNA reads TGTGCCAGTGATCAGGGGAACACTGAAGCTTTCTTT. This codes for CASDQGNTEAFF.

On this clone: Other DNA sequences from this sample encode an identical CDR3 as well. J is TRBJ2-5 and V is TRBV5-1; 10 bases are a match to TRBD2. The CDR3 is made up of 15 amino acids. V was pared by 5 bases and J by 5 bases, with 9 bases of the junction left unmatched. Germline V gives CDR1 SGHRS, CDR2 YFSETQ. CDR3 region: CASSLGAGGIETQYF. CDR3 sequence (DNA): TGCGCCAGCAGTCTAGGAGCGGGAGGGATCGAGACCCAGTACTTC.

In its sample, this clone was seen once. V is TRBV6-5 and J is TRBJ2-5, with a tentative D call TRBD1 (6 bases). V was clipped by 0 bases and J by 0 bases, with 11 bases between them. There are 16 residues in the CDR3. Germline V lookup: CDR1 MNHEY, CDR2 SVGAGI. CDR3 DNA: TGTGCCAGCAGTTACTCGGGCACAGGGAACCAAGAGACCCAGTACTTC. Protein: CASSYSGTGNQETQYF.

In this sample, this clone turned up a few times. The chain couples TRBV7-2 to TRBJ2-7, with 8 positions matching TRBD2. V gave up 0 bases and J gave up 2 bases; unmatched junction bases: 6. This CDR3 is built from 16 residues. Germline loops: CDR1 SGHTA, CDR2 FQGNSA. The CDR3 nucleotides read TGTGCCAGCAGCTTAGCGGGGGCGGGGGGCACCTACGAGCAGTACTTC. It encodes CASSLAGAGGTYEQYF.

CDR3 sequence: CAWSVGTSGGPGSYEQYF. The CDR3 DNA follows: TGTGCCTGGAGTGTGGGGACTAGCGGGGGGCCGGGCTCCTACGAGCAGTACTTC. The chain combines TRBV30 with TRBJ2-7; 15 nucleotides match TRBD2. V was clipped by 0 bases and J by 0 bases; unmatched bases: 6. The CDR3 is made up of 18 amino acids. Germline values: CDR1 GTSNPN, CDR2 SVGIG (reference sequence).

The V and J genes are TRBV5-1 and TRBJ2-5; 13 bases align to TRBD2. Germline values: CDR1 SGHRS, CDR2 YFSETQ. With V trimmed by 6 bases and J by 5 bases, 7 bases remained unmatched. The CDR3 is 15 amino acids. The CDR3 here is CASKLAGGPEETQYF. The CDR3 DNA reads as TGCGCCAGCAAACTAGCGGGAGGGCCGGAGGAGACCCAGTACTTC.